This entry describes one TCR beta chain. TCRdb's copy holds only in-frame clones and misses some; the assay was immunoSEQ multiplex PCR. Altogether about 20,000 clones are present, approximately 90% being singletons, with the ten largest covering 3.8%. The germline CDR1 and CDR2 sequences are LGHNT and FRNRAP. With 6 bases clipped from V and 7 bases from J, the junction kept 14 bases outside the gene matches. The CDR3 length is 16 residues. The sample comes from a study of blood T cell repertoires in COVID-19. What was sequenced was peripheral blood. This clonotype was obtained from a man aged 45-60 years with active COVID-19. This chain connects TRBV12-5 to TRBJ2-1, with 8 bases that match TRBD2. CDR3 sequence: CASGLWMVAGRNEQFF. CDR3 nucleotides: TGTGCTAGTGGGTTGTGGATGGTAGCGGGGCGGAATGAGCAGTTCTTC.